This TCR beta chain was documented in a study of T cell responses to AZD1222 COVID-19 vaccine (dated by TCRdb to the early 2020s). Regarding the research as a whole: A total of approximately 240 trial participants underwent TCR sequencing, of whom roughly 210 had received two doses of AZD1222 and about 25 had received two doses of the MenACWY control vaccine. Trial participants were enrolled by age into 18-55, 56-69 and 70-plus year subgroups, with approximately 150, 30 and 60 TCR-sequenced participants respectively.

Only one count was recorded for this clone. The antigen it binds to is not known. Base qualities are missing; no much larger clone stands one base away. Results and caveats for the whole study, not just this receptor: Nearly half of unique spike-specific TCRs reportedly recognized epitopes outside regions mutated in the B.1.351 and B.1.1.7 variants. Because no day 14 peak-response samples were available, repertoires were characterized only after the peak T cell response. Vaccine-associated CD4 TCRs spanned the whole spike protein, with dominant responses in regions 160-218 and 743-854. The 56-69-year group was small, and its depth increase did not reach significance, likely because of low power. After two AZD1222 doses, both the breadth and the depth of spike-specific TCRs were significantly higher than at day 0 and than in MenACWY recipients. Participants were mostly white British and included more females than males, and it was suggested by the authors that clonal diversity may have been underestimated. Conclusions about previously exposed vaccinees are limited because only five to seven AZD1222 recipients were SARS-CoV-2 seropositive at baseline.

The time point label here, explained by the study, means: baseline before first vaccination. This specimen's treatment or condition label, per the study, means: meningococcal conjugate vaccine given as trial control. Vaccinee samples came from UK trials COV001 and COV002, including a single-blind randomized controlled phase 2/3 trial of AZD1222 (ChAdOx1 nCoV-19) in healthy adults. For TCRbeta chain sequencing, PBMC samples were collected from trial participants at day 0 and at day 28 after the second dose. The germline V gene (reference sequence) provides CDR1 GTSNPN and CDR2 SVGIG. Measured from the cysteine to the phenylalanine, the CDR3 is 14 residues long. Here the CDR3 DNA is all that survives: 42 bases in frame from base 1. The V end gives up 4 bases and the J end 1 base, leaving 3 bases in the junction not matched to a gene. The CDR3 regions of human TCRbeta chains were analyzed by immunosequencing. The authors processed their data as follows. Repertoire TCRs were matched against a reference library of SARS-CoV-2-specific TCRs generated with the MIRA antigen-specificity platform. Breadth was defined as the fraction of unique TCRs that were SARS-CoV-2-associated. Depth was defined as the fraction of total T cells that were SARS-CoV-2-associated. Using the MIRA data, every spike-specific TCR was mapped to the spike region that the TCR reacted to and assigned to either a CD4 or a CD8 class. Log10-transformed breadth and depth values were compared by one-way ANOVA with Sidak's multiple comparisons tests. Drawn from immuneACCESS, this table holds only the in-frame rearrangements with V and J called that TCRdb kept. Clones are partly lost; checked studies trace under half to an unresolved V gene and leave the rest unexplained. V and J calls and clone size are given by that table; D and trimming were obtained from the DNA. The sample table lists around 74,000 clones, about 91% of them with a count of one. Clones ranked in the top ten supply roughly 7% of the sample.

The rearrangement joined TRBV30 to TRBJ2-3, and TRBD2 matches 9 of the central bases. The clonotype was recovered from an adult in good health. The sample in question was peripheral blood, obtained on day 0 of MenACWY control vaccination. In nucleotides, the sequence is TGTGCCTGGAACCGCGGGGGGGGCACAGATACGCAGTATTTT. This is translated as CAWNRGGGTDTQYF.